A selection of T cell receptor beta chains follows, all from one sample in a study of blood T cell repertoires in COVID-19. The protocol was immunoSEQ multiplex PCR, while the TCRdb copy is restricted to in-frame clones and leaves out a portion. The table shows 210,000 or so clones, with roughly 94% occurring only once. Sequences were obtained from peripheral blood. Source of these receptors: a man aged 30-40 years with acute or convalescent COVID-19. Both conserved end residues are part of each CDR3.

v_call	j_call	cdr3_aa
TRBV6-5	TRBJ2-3	CASMGRGGTQYF
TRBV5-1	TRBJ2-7	CARDRGSSYEQYF
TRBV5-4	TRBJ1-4	CASSLPGTGNEKLFF
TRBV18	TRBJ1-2	CASSLGRTEIYGYTF
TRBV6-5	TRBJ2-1	CASERKASNEQFF
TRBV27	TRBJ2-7	CASSSWDRSYEQYF
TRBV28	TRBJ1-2	CASRGTGGDGYTF
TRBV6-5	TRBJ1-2	CASSRPSSNLYGYTF
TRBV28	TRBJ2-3	CASRLTGVSTDTQYF
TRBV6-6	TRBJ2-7	CASQKGEVPEQYF
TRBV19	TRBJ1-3	CASSIFSGAGNTIYF
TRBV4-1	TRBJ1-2	CASSQVQGDGYTF
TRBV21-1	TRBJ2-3	CASSKASGGNTDTQYF
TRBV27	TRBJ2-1	CASEANAGQLFF
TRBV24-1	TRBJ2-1	CATSDRTSGGFNEQFF
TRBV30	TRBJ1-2	CAWRSAGGNYGYTF
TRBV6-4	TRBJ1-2	CASSRTGGNYGYTF
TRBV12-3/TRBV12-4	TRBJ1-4	CATKRATNEKLFF
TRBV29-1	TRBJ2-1	CSVRVDSGNEQFF
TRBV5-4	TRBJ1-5	CASRFPYPGQALYSNQPQHF
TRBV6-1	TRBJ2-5	CASSERRQGMGETQYF
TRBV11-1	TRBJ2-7	CASSLGQGSDEQYF